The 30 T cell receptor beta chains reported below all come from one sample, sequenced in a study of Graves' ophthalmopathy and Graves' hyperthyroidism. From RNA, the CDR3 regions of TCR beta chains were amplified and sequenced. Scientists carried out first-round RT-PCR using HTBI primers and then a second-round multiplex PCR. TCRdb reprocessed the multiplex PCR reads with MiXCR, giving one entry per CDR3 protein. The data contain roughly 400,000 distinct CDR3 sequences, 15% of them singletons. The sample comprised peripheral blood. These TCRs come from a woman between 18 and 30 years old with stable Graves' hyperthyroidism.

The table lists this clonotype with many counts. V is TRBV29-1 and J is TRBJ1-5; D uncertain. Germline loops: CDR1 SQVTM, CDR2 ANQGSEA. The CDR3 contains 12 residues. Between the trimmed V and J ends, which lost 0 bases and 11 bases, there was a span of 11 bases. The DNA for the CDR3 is TGCAGCGTTGAAGATCAAGGTCGGACCCAGCATTTT. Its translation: CSVEDQGRTQHF.

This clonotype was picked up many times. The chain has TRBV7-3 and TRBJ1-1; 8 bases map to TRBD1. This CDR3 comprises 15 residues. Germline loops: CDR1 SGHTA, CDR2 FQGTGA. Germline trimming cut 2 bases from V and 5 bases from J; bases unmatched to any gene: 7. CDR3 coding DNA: TGTGCCAGCAGCTTAGTCGGACAGGGCGGTACTGAAGCTTTCTTT. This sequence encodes CASSLVGQGGTEAFF.

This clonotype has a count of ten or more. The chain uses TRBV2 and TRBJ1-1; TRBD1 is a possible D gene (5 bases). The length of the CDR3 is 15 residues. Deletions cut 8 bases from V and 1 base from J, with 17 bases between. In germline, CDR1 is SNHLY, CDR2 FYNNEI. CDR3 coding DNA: TGTGCCAGCCCAGGGCACGGACTAGAGAACACTGAAGCTTTCTTT. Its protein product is CASPGHGLENTEAFF. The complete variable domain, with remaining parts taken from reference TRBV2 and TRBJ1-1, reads EPEVTQTPSHQVTQMGQEVILRCVPISNHLYFYWYRQILGQKVEFLVSFYNNEISEKSEIFDDQFSVERPDGSNFTLKIRSTKLEDSAMYFCASPGHGLENTEAFFGQGTRLTVV.

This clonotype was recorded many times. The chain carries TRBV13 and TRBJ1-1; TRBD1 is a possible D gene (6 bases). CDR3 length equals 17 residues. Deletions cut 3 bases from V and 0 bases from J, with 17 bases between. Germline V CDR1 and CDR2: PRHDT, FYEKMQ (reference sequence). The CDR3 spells CASSLDSRMYMNTEAFF. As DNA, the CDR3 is TGTGCCAGCAGCTTGGACAGTAGAATGTACATGAACACTGAAGCTTTCTTT.

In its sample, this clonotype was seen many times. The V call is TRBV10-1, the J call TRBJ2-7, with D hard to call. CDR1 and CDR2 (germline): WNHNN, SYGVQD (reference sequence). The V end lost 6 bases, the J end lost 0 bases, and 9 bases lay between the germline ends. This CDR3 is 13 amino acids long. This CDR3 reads CASRLALSYEQYF. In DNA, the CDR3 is TGCGCCAGCAGGCTGGCACTCTCCTACGAGCAGTACTTC.

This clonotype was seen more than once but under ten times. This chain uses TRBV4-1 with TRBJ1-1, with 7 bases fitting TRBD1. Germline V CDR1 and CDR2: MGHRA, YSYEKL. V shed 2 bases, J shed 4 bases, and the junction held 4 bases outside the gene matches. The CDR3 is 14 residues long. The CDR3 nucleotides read TGCGCCAGCAGCCAATTACAGGGGTTCACTGAAGCTTTCTTT. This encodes CASSQLQGFTEAFF.

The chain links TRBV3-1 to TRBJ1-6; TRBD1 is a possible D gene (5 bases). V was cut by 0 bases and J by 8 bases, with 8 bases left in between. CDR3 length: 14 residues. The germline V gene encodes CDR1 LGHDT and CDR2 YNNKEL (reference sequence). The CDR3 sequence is CASSQEIRDSPLHF. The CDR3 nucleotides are TGTGCCAGCAGCCAAGAAATCAGGGATTCACCCCTCCACTTT.

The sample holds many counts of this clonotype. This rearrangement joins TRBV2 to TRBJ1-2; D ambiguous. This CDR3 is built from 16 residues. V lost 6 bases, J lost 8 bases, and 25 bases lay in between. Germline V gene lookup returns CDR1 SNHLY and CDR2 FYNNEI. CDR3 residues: CASSQKSGAATEGYTF. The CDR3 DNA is TGTGCCAGCAGCCAAAAATCGGGAGCAGCCACAGAGGGCTACACCTTC.

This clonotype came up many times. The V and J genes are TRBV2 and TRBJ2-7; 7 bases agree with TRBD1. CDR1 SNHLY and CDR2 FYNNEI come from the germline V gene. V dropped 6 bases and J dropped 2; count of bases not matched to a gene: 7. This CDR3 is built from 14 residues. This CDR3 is CASRAGTVTYEQYF. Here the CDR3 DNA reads TGTGCCAGCAGAGCCGGGACAGTGACCTACGAGCAGTACTTC.

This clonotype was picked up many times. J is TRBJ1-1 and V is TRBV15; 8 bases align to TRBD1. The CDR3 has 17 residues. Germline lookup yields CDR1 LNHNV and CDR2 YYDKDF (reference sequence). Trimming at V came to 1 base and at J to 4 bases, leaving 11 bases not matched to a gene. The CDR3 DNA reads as TGTGCCACCAGCAGAGTATTTGGACAGGGTAGAGGCACTGAAGCTTTCTTT. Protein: CATSRVFGQGRGTEAFF.

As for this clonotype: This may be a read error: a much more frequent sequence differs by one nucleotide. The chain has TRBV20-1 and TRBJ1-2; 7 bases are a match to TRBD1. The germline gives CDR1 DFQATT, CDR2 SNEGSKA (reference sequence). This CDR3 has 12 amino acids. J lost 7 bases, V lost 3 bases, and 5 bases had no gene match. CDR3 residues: CSASSTGAGYTF. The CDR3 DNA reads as TGCAGTGCTAGCTCCACAGGGGCTGGCTACACCTTC.

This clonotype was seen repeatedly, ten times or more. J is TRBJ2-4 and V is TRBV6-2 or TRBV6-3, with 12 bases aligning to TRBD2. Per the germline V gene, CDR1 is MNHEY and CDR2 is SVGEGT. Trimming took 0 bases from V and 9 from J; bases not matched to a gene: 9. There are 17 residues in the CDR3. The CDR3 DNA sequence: TGTGCCAGCAGTTACTCGACGGCTAGCGGGGGGGCTGGCATTCAGTACTTC. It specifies CASSYSTASGGAGIQYF.

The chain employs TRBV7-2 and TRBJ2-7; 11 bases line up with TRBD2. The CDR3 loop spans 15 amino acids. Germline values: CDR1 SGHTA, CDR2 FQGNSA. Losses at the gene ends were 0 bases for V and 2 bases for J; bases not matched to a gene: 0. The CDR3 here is CASSLASGRAYEQYF. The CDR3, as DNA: TGTGCCAGCAGCTTAGCTAGCGGGAGGGCCTACGAGCAGTACTTC.

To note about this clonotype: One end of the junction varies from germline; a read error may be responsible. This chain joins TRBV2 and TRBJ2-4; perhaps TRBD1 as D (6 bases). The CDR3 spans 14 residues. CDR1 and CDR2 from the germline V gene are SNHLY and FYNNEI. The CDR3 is CASSEFAGVYIKYF. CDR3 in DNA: TGTGCCAGCAGTGAATTTGCAGGGGTATACATTAAGTACTTC.

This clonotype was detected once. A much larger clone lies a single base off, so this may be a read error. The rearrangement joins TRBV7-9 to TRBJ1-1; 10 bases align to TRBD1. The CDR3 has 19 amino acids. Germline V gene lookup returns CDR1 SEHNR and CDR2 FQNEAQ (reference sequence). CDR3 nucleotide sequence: TGTGCCAGCAGCACCCAGACGACAGGGGGCCGGAGTGGGAACACTGAAGCTTGCTTT. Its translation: CASSTQTTGGRSGNTEACF.

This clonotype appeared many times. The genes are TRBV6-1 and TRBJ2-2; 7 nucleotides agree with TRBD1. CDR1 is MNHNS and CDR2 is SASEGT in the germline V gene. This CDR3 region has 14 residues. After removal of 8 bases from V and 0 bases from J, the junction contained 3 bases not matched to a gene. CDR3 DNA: TGTGCCAGCCTCGGGACAGCGAACACCGGGGAGCTGTTTTTT. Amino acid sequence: CASLGTANTGELFF.

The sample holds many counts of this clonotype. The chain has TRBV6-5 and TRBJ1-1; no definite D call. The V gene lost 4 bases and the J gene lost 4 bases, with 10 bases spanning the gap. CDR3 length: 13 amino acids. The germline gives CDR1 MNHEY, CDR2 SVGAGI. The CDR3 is CASSWGFGTEAFF. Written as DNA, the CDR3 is TGTGCCAGCAGTTGGGGATTTGGCACTGAAGCTTTCTTT.

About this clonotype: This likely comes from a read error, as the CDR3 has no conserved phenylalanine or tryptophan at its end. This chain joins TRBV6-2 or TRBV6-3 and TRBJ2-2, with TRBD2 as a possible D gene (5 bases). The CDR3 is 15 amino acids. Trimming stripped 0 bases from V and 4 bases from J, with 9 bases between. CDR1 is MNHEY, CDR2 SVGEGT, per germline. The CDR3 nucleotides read TGTGCCAGCAGTTACTCACTAGAATCCACCGGGGAGCTGTTTTCT. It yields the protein CASSYSLESTGELFS.

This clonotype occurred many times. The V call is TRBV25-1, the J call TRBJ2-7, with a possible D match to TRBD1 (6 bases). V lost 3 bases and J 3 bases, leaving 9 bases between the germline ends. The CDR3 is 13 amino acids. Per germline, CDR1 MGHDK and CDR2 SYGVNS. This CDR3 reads CASSEDSYYEQYF. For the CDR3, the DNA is TGTGCCAGCAGTGAGGACAGCTACTACGAGCAGTACTTC.

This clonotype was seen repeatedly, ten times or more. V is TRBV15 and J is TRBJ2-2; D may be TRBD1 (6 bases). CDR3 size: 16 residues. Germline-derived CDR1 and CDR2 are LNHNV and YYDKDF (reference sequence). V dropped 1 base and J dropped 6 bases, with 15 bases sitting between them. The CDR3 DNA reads TGTGCCACCAGCAGAGCGATTGGGACATCTGCCGGGGAGCTGTTTTTT. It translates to CATSRAIGTSAGELFF.

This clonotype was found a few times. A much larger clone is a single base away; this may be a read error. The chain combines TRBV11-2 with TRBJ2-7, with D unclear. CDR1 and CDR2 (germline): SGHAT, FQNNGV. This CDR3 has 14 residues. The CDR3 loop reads CASGLGTLFYEQYF. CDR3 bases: TGTGCCAGCGGCTTAGGCACCTTGTTCTACGAGCAGTACTTC.

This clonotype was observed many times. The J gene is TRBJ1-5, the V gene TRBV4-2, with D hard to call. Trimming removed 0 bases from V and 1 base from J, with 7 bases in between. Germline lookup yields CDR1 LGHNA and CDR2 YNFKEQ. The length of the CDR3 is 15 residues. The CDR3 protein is CASSQDSGSNQPQHF. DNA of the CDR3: TGTGCCAGCAGCCAAGATTCCGGCAGCAATCAGCCCCAGCATTTT.

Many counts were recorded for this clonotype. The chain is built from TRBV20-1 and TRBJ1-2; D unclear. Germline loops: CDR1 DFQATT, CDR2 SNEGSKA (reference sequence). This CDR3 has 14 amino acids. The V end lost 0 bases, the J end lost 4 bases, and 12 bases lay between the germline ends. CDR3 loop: CSARDPGPSYGYTF. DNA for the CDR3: TGCAGTGCTAGAGATCCAGGCCCTAGCTATGGCTACACCTTC.

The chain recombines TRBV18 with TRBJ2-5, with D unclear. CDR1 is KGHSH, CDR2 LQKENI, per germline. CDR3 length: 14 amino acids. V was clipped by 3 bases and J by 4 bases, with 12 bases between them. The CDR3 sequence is CASSPLGNLETQYF. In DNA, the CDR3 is TGTGCCAGCTCACCGTTGGGGAACCTAGAGACCCAGTACTTC.

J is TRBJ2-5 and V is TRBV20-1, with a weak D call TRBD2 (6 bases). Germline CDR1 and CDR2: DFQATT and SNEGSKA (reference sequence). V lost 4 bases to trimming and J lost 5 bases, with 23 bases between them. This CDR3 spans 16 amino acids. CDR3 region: CSATPTDAGPGETQYF. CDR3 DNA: TGCAGTGCTACCCCCACGGACGCGGGACCCGGGGAGACCCAGTACTTC.

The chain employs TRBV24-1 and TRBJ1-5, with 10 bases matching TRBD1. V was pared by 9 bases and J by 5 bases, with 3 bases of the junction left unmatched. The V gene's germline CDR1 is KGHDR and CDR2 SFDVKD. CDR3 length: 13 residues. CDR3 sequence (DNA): TGTGCCACCCGACAGGGGGCCGATCAGCCCCAGCATTTT. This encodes CATRQGADQPQHF.

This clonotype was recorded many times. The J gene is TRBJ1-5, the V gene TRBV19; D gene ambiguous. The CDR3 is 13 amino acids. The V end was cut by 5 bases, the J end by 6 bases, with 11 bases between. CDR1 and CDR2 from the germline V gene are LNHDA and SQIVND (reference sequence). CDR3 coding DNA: TGTGCCAGTAGTTTGAGAGGAGGTCAGCCCCAGCATTTT. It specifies CASSLRGGQPQHF.

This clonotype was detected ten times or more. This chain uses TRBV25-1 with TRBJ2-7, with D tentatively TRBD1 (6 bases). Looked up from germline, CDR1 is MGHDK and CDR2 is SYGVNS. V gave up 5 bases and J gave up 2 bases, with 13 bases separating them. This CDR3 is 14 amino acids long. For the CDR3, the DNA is TGTGCCAGCAGTAAGAGGCAGGGGCCCTACGAGCAGTACTTC. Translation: CASSKRQGPYEQYF.

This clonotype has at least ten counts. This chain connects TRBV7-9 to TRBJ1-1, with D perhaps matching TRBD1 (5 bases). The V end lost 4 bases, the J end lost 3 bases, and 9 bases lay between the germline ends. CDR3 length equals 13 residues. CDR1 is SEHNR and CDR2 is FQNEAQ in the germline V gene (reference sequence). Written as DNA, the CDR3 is TGTGCCAGCAGCTGGGGGGAGGACACTGAAGCTTTCTTT. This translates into CASSWGEDTEAFF. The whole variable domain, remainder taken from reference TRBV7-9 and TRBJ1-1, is DTGVSQNPRHKITKRGQNVTFRCDPISEHNRLYWYRQTLGQGPEFLTYFQNEAQLEKSRLLSDRFSAERPKGSFSTLEIQRTEQGDSAMYLCASSWGEDTEAFFGQGTRLTVV.

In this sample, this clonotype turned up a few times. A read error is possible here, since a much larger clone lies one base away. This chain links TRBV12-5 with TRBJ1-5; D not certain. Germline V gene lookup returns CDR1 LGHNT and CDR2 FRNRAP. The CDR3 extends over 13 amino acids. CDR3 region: CVSGFGLNQPQHF. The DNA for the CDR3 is TGTGTTAGTGGTTTTGGGCTCAATCAGCCCCAGCATTTT.